These T cell receptor beta chains were read from a single sample in a study of blood T cell repertoires in COVID-19. Profiled with immunoSEQ multiplex PCR; TCRdb holds only in-frame clones, not every one. Of about 120,000 clones listed, around 76% were seen once; the top ten hold roughly 2.1%. The sequencing sample was made of peripheral blood. These receptors originate from a man in his sixties or seventies with acute or convalescent COVID-19. The CDR3 runs from the conserved cysteine through the conserved F or W. The D gene is left open where the match is weak. Not all rows give a size; the values are once, few, many and, for expanded clones, a class.

clone_size j_call v_call d_call cdr3_aa cdr3_nt
. TRBJ1-2 TRBV2 . CASSEALSEVYGYTF TGTGCCAGCAGTGAAGCCCTTTCGGAGGTCTATGGCTACACCTTC
. TRBJ1-2 TRBV6-5 . CASISPNYGYTF TGTGCCAGCATCTCCCCCAACTATGGCTACACCTTC
once TRBJ1-5 TRBV15 . CATSREAGPANQPQHF TGTGCCACCAGCAGAGAGGCGGGACCCGCCAATCAGCCCCAGCATTTT
. TRBJ2-3 TRBV3-1/TRBV3-2 TRBD1 CASSKRQGGFLDTQYF TGTGCCAGCAGCAAAAGACAGGGGGGCTTCTTGGATACGCAGTATTTT
. TRBJ2-3 TRBV15 TRBD2 CATSRAGGGWADTQYF TGTGCCACCAGCAGAGCCGGGGGGGGCTGGGCAGATACGCAGTATTTT
. TRBJ1-4 TRBV19 . CASSIRREGNEKLFF TGTGCCAGTAGTATCCGCAGGGAGGGGAATGAAAAACTGTTTTTT
. TRBJ1-5 TRBV15 TRBD1 CATSRGGGPDRGSQHF TGTGCCACCAGCAGAGGGGGGGGACCGGACAGGGGTTCCCAGCATTTT
. TRBJ2-1 TRBV7-9 TRBD2 CASSLTSGGTFSYNEQFF TGTGCCAGCAGCTTGACTAGCGGGGGTACTTTCTCCTACAATGAGCAGTTCTTC
few TRBJ1-6 TRBV15 TRBD1 CATSRVFLTGRDNSPLHF TGTGCCACCAGCAGAGTCTTTTTGACAGGGCGGGATAATTCACCCCTCCACTTT
. TRBJ2-1 TRBV11-1 TRBD2 CASSRGGATYNEQFF TGTGCCAGCAGCCGCGGGGGGGCTACCTACAATGAGCAGTTCTTC
few TRBJ1-4 TRBV19 TRBD1 CASSTSGGPNEKLFF TGTGCCAGTAGCACCTCAGGGGGACCTAATGAAAAACTGTTTTTT
. TRBJ2-1 TRBV5-4 . CASSLDQGIYNEQFF TGTGCCAGCAGCTTGGACCAGGGCATCTACAATGAGCAGTTCTTC
. TRBJ2-2 TRBV29-1 . CSGGTGYSTGELFF TGCAGCGGGGGGACGGGGTATAGCACCGGGGAGCTGTTTTTT
. TRBJ1-2 TRBV6-2/TRBV6-3 . CASSSSYPRDRNYPVYGYTF .
. TRBJ2-7 TRBV7-9 TRBD1 CASEQGVEQYF TGTGCCAGCGAACAGGGGGTGGAGCAGTACTTC
. TRBJ1-2 TRBV6-5 TRBD1 CASSPGGSVYGYTF TGTGCCAGCAGCCCAGGGGGCAGTGTCTATGGCTACACCTTC
few TRBJ1-4 TRBV7-8 . CASSSGQSTNEKLFF TGTGCCAGCAGCTCAGGACAGTCAACTAATGAAAAACTGTTTTTT
. TRBJ2-7 TRBV5-1 . CASSSGWNEQYF TGCGCCAGCAGCTCAGGGTGGAACGAGCAGTACTTC
. TRBJ2-7 TRBV5-1 . CASSLNVEAYEQYF TGCGCCAGCAGCTTGAACGTAGAAGCCTACGAGCAGTACTTC
. TRBJ2-3 TRBV7-2 . CASEEGGHTDTQYF TGTGCCTCCGAGGAGGGCGGGCACACAGATACGCAGTATTTT
. TRBJ1-6 TRBV9 . CASGTNSPLHF TGTGCCAGCGGCACTAATTCACCCCTCCACTTT
. TRBJ1-1 TRBV12-2 . CASRYRGNTEAFF TGTGCAAGTCGCTACAGGGGGAACACTGAAGCTTTCTTT
. TRBJ1-2 TRBV7-2 . CASSHSQNYGYTF TGTGCCAGCAGCCATAGCCAGAACTATGGCTACACCTTC
few TRBJ1-5 TRBV7-3 TRBD1 CASSLNTGDSQPQHF TGTGCCAGCAGCTTAAACACAGGGGATAGTCAGCCCCAGCATTTT
once TRBJ2-7 TRBV2 . CASSESLGSFEQYF TGTGCCAGCAGTGAAAGTCTAGGGAGCTTCGAGCAGTACTTC
few TRBJ2-3 TRBV10-3 . CAIREVKTGNTDTQYF TGTGCCATCAGGGAAGTCAAGACAGGCAACACAGATACGCAGTATTTT
. TRBJ1-2 TRBV28 TRBD1 CASSLGQYHYGYTF TGTGCCAGCAGTTTGGGACAGTATCACTATGGCTACACCTTC
few TRBJ1-5 TRBV5-6 . CASSLKGASNQPQHF TGTGCCAGCAGCTTGAAAGGGGCTAGCAATCAGCCCCAGCATTTT
. TRBJ1-1 TRBV27 TRBD1 CASSPREGAREAFF TGTGCCAGCAGTCCCCGCGAGGGGGCGCGGGAAGCTTTCTTT
. TRBJ1-1 TRBV3-1/TRBV3-2 . CASSQEFGFMNTEAFF TGTGCCAGCAGCCAAGAATTCGGGTTTATGAACACTGAAGCTTTCTTT
. TRBJ1-2 TRBV4-3 . CASSQVEGYYGYTF TGCGCCAGCAGCCAAGTTGAGGGTTACTATGGCTACACCTTC
. TRBJ1-1 TRBV2 TRBD1 CASSLRTGGTEAFF TGTGCCAGCAGTTTACGGACAGGGGGCACTGAAGCTTTCTTT
. TRBJ2-3 TRBV7-3 . CASSLRGGADTQYF TGTGCCAGCAGCTTAAGGGGGGGCGCAGATACGCAGTATTTT
. TRBJ1-2 TRBV12-5 TRBD1 CASGLGTGDHTF TGTGCTAGTGGTTTGGGGACAGGGGATCACACCTTC
. TRBJ2-7 TRBV27 . CASSLFSGLSYEQYF TGTGCCAGCAGTTTATTTTCGGGTCTGTCCTACGAGCAGTACTTC
. TRBJ2-3 TRBV6-5 TRBD1 CASSLDRVRTDTQYF TGTGCCAGCAGTTTGGACAGGGTACGCACAGATACGCAGTATTTT
. TRBJ1-2 TRBV18 TRBD1 CASSTTGGGYGYTF TGTGCCAGCTCAACCACAGGGGGCGGCTATGGCTACACCTTC
. TRBJ2-1 TRBV5-5 . CASSLAGGNEQFF TGTGCCAGCAGCTTGGCCGGGGGAAATGAGCAGTTCTTC
. TRBJ2-1 TRBV19 . CASSSDTSSYNEQFF TGTGCCAGTAGTTCCGACACGAGCTCCTACAATGAGCAGTTCTTC
. TRBJ2-2 TRBV7-3 TRBD1 CASSLWQGEGELFF TGTGCCAGCAGCTTATGGCAGGGGGAGGGGGAGCTGTTTTTT
. TRBJ1-2 TRBV9 . CASSADWYGYTF TGTGCCAGCAGCGCAGACTGGTATGGCTACACCTTC
. TRBJ1-1 TRBV29-1 TRBD1 CSVDLGQWNTEAFF TGCAGCGTTGATTTGGGACAGTGGAACACTGAAGCTTTCTTT
once TRBJ1-2 TRBV7-8 . CASSSGGSPYGYTF TGTGCCAGCAGCTCGGGAGGCAGTCCCTATGGCTACACCTTC
. TRBJ2-1 TRBV5-4 . CASSLDRPYNEQFF TGTGCCAGCAGCTTGGACAGACCTTACAATGAGCAGTTCTTC
few TRBJ2-3 TRBV3-1/TRBV3-2 TRBD2 CASRPSGRIAGAYYF TGTGCCAGCAGACCCTCGGGGAGAATTGCGGGAGCTTACTATTTT
. TRBJ2-7 TRBV10-3 . CAISVGGGLYEQYF TGTGCCATCAGTGTCGGGGGTGGGTTGTACGAGCAGTACTTC
. TRBJ2-1 TRBV28 TRBD2 CASSPTGGSYNEQFF TGTGCCAGCAGTCCCACGGGGGGATCATACAATGAGCAGTTCTTC
. TRBJ1-5 TRBV19 . CASNAQTAAGGQHF TGTGCCAGTAATGCTCAAACCGCTGCGGGGGGCCAGCATTTT